Listed here are 22 T cell receptor beta chains from one sample, sequenced in a study of shared clonotypes between healthy human individuals. In the naive CD8 group, cells lacked CD45RO and were positively selected for CCR7, so terminally differentiated effector memory CD45RA+ cells were left out. Assay used: immunoSEQ multiplex PCR; TCRdb lists only in-frame clones, some missing. Of some 2.1 million clones in the sample, 93% are singletons; the top ten hold more than 1.5%. Sequenced material: naive CD8+ T cells from PBMCs. The receptors originated from a man between 18 and 35 years old in good health. Some clones in this sample may be carry-over from other donors' samples.

The rearrangement uses TRBV25-1 and TRBJ1-1; D uncertain. Trimming stripped 3 bases from V and 0 bases from J, with 5 bases between. Germline assignment: CDR1 MGHDK and CDR2 SYGVNS. The length of the CDR3 is 13 residues. The CDR3 DNA is TGTGCCAGCAGTGACCAGGTGAACACTGAAGCTTTCTTT. Translating gives CASSDQVNTEAFF.

V is TRBV28 and J is TRBJ1-5; 11 bases map to TRBD1. The CDR3 has 16 residues. V was pared by 5 bases and J by 4 bases, with 7 bases of the junction left unmatched. Germline CDR1 is MDHEN and CDR2 is SYDVKM. The CDR3 is CASSPSGTGGNQPQHF. For the CDR3, the DNA is TGTGCCAGCAGTCCGTCCGGGACAGGGGGGAATCAGCCCCAGCATTTT.

V and J are TRBV6-1 and TRBJ1-2; no firm D call. CDR3 length: 17 amino acids. From germline, CDR1 is MNHNS and CDR2 SASEGT. V shed 3 bases and J shed 6 bases, with 23 bases lying between them. CDR3 DNA: TGTGCCAGCAGTGAGGAACCAGGTACTTTTGCCAGCGATGGCTACACCTTC. Translated: CASSEEPGTFASDGYTF.

The rearrangement links TRBV27 to TRBJ2-1; TRBD2 matches 9 bases. The CDR3 has 16 residues. Germline CDR1 reads MNHEY; CDR2 reads SMNVEV (reference sequence). With V trimmed by 4 bases and J by 0 bases, 4 bases remained unmatched. The CDR3 DNA is TGTGCCAGCAGTTCCTCGGGACTAGCCTCCTACAATGAGCAGTTCTTC. Its protein is CASSSSGLASYNEQFF.

The table lists this clone with a count of one. Sequence at one end of the junction differs from germline and may be a read error. The chain uses TRBV5-6 and TRBJ1-2; no definite D call. CDR1 and CDR2 from the germline V gene are SGHDT and YYEEEE. The CDR3 covers 11 residues. CDR3 amino acids: CASSLARASAF. CDR3 nucleotides: TGTGCCAGCAGCTTGGCTAGGGCCAGTGCCTTC.

This rearrangement joins TRBV7-9 to TRBJ2-7; weak D call: TRBD1 (6 bases). The length of the CDR3 is 12 residues. Germline values: CDR1 SEHNR, CDR2 FQNEAQ (reference sequence). V gave up 5 bases and J gave up 6 bases, with 11 bases separating them. The CDR3 DNA follows: TGTGCCAGCAGCCCTAGGGACACCGAGCAGTACTTC. Translating gives CASSPRDTEQYF.

This chain connects TRBV5-1 to TRBJ1-1; 7 positions match TRBD1. The CDR3 consists of 15 residues. The germline gives CDR1 SGHRS, CDR2 YFSETQ. V lost 4 bases and J lost 1; bases outside the gene matches: 7. CDR3 in amino acids: CASSQWTGPNTEAFF. The CDR3 DNA follows: TGCGCCAGCAGCCAATGGACAGGACCGAACACTGAAGCTTTCTTT. The full variable domain, in which reference TRBV5-1 and TRBJ1-1 provide the parts outside the CDR3, is KAGVTQTPRYLIKTRGQQVTLSCSPISGHRSVSWYQQTPGQGLQFLFEYFSETQRNKGNFPGRFSGRQFSNSRSEMNVSTLELGDSALYLCASSQWTGPNTEAFFGQGTRLTVV.

This clone has a single count. The V gene is TRBV27, the J gene TRBJ1-3, with D possibly TRBD1 on 6 matching bases. V lost 4 bases and J 5 bases, leaving 15 bases between the germline ends. Looked up from germline, CDR1 is MNHEY and CDR2 is SMNVEV (reference sequence). The CDR3 extends over 15 amino acids. CDR3 amino acids: CASSSRGQKRNTIYF. The CDR3 bases are TGTGCCAGCAGTTCCAGAGGACAGAAAAGAAACACCATATATTTT.

The rearrangement links TRBV7-8 to TRBJ2-7; D is unclear. V lost 2 bases to trimming and J lost 3 bases, with 11 bases between them. CDR3 size: 14 residues. Germline CDR1 is SGHVS and CDR2 is FQNEAQ. The CDR3 DNA reads as TGTGCCAGCAGCTTATCTACCGGGTTCTACGAGCAGTACTTC. Translation gives CASSLSTGFYEQYF.

This sequence joins TRBV6-5 and TRBJ2-7, with a tentative D call TRBD2 (6 bases). From germline, CDR1 is MNHEY and CDR2 SVGAGI. The CDR3 is 16 residues long. V lost 0 bases to trimming and J lost 0 bases, with 12 bases between them. CDR3 DNA sequence: TGTGCCAGCAGTTACTCGAGGGACTCCCTCTCCTACGAGCAGTACTTC. This gives the protein CASSYSRDSLSYEQYF.

J is TRBJ2-1 and V is TRBV29-1, with TRBD2 matching 8 bases. The ends lost 0 bases at V and 8 bases at J; junction bases unmatched: 6. CDR1 is SQVTM and CDR2 is ANQGSEA in the germline V gene. The CDR3 loop spans 14 amino acids. CDR3 bases: TGCAGCGTTGAAGATCCCGGGACTAGTTATGAGCAGTTCTTC. Protein sequence: CSVEDPGTSYEQFF.

Only a few counts were recorded for this clone. The chain uses TRBV6-6 and TRBJ1-2, with unresolved D. CDR1 is MNHNY and CDR2 is SVGAGI in the germline V gene (reference sequence). V was shortened by 2 bases and J by 0 bases, with 7 bases between the two germline ends. The CDR3 extends over 14 amino acids. CDR3 sequence: CASSYGETNYGYTF. CDR3 nucleotides: TGTGCCAGCAGTTACGGGGAGACTAACTATGGCTACACCTTC.

This clone appeared a single time. The J gene is TRBJ1-4, the V gene TRBV6-5; D uncertain. The CDR3 is made up of 15 amino acids. Germline CDR1 MNHEY, CDR2 SVGAGI. Deletions cut 2 bases from V and 7 bases from J, with 14 bases between. The CDR3 sequence: CASSYGQGRGEKLFF. The CDR3, as DNA: TGTGCCAGCAGTTACGGCCAAGGACGGGGTGAAAAACTGTTTTTT.

The rearrangement uses TRBV27 and TRBJ2-3, with 7 bases aligning to TRBD2. Germline CDR1 reads MNHEY; CDR2 reads SMNVEV (reference sequence). The CDR3 runs 16 residues. V gave up 10 bases and J gave up 1 base; unmatched junction bases: 14. The CDR3 region is CATNTGAGVGTDTQYF. CDR3 DNA: TGTGCCACCAATACCGGGGCGGGAGTTGGCACAGATACGCAGTATTTT.

The count of this clone is one. The V and J genes are TRBV18 and TRBJ2-6; D ambiguous. The CDR3 runs 15 residues. Looked up from germline, CDR1 is KGHSH and CDR2 is LQKENI. V gave up 4 bases and J gave up 0 bases, with 7 bases separating them. The CDR3: CASSRIRSGANVLTF. Written as DNA, the CDR3 is TGTGCCAGCTCACGAATACGCTCTGGGGCCAACGTCCTGACTTTC.

This rearrangement joins TRBV10-3 to TRBJ2-5; TRBD2 aligns across 10 bases. The trim removed 2 bases at V and 3 bases at J, leaving 6 bases unmatched. This CDR3 is 16 amino acids long. Germline loops: CDR1 ENHRY, CDR2 SYGVKD. The CDR3 region has the DNA TGTGCCATCAGTGAGAAAGGGACTAGCGTTAAAGAGACCCAGTACTTC. This sequence encodes CAISEKGTSVKETQYF.

This chain links TRBV15 with TRBJ2-1; D possibly corresponds to TRBD2 (6 bases). The germline V gene encodes CDR1 LNHNV and CDR2 YYDKDF (reference sequence). Trimming cost V 5 bases and J 4 bases, with 12 bases left between them. The CDR3 totals 14 residues. The CDR3 sequence: CATSPGGGYNEQFF. The DNA of the CDR3 is TGTGCCACCAGCCCGGGTGGGGGGTACAATGAGCAGTTCTTC.

The rearrangement joins TRBV28 to TRBJ2-5; 7 positions agree with TRBD1. The CDR3 is 14 amino acids. Germline V gene lookup returns CDR1 MDHEN and CDR2 SYDVKM. Trimming removed 4 bases from V and 4 bases from J; junction bases left unmatched: 6. The CDR3: CASSSPHRGETQYF. Written as DNA, the CDR3 is TGTGCCAGCAGTTCACCGCACAGGGGAGAGACCCAGTACTTC.

Only one count was recorded for this clone. This chain joins TRBV21-1 and TRBJ1-3; the D segment call TRBD1 is taken from the table without a DNA check. TRBV21-1 is shown as a pseudogene. This CDR3 has 18 amino acids. CDR3 in DNA: TGTGCCAGCAGCGGGCTTTGGTCAGCCTCAGTCTCTGGAAACACCATATATTTT. This translates into CASSGLWSASVSGNTIYF.

This clone has a single count. The gene calls are TRBV27 and TRBJ2-7; the D gene is possibly TRBD2 (5 bases). The CDR3 covers 15 residues. CDR1 is MNHEY and CDR2 is SMNVEV in the germline V gene (reference sequence). The V and J ends lost 2 bases and 2 bases respectively, with 13 bases between them. CDR3 region: CASSLGENGPYEQYF. In nucleotides, the CDR3 is TGTGCCAGCAGTTTAGGGGAGAATGGACCCTACGAGCAGTACTTC.

This clone is a singleton in its sample. This rearrangement joins TRBV28 to TRBJ1-2, with D perhaps matching TRBD1 (5 bases). V was shortened by 10 bases and J by 5 bases, with 17 bases between the two germline ends. This CDR3 comprises 13 residues. Germline V gene data show CDR1 as MDHEN and CDR2 as SYDVKM. The CDR3 DNA follows: TGTGCCACCTCGGGGGGGGAATCTTATGGCTACACCTTC. It encodes CATSGGESYGYTF.

The chain couples TRBV12-5 to TRBJ2-3, with D uncertain. Trimming took 1 base from V and 1 from J, leaving 12 bases between them. CDR3 size: 16 residues. The germline CDR1 and CDR2 sequences are LGHNT and FRNRAP. The CDR3 here is CASGLAAVFGTDTQYF. As DNA, the CDR3 is TGTGCTAGTGGTTTGGCTGCCGTCTTTGGCACAGATACGCAGTATTTT.